The 2 T cell receptor beta chains reported below all come from one sample, sequenced in a study of cytomegalovirus exposure and HLA in healthy donors. Repertoires were generated with immunoSEQ multiplex PCR, while TCRdb's copy carries only in-frame clones and drops some. The table includes fewer than 120,000 clones, approximately 90% detected once. Sequenced sample: PBMCs. Every receptor here comes from a woman in her 30s in good health and CMV-seropositive.

This clone was counted between two and nine times. The CDR3 DNA reads as TGTGCCAGCAGTAGAGCCCGACCGGGACAGGGGGTAAATGAGCAGTTCTTC. Encoded protein: CASSRARPGQGVNEQFF. The V call is TRBV28, the J call TRBJ2-1; 11 bases match TRBD1. The V and J ends lost 5 bases and 7 bases, in that order; junction bases with no gene match: 13. This CDR3 spans 17 amino acids. Germline V gene sequence: CDR1 MDHEN, CDR2 SYDVKM.

This clone has more than one count but fewer than ten. This sequence joins TRBV7-8 and TRBJ2-2; unclear D gene. The germline CDR1 and CDR2 sequences are SGHVS and FQNEAQ. The V end was cut by 3 bases, the J end by 7 bases, with 12 bases between. The CDR3 runs 14 residues. The CDR3 protein is CASSFSGVDGELFF. CDR3 bases: TGTGCCAGCAGCTTTTCGGGTGTGGACGGGGAGCTGTTTTTT.